The next 32 T cell receptor beta chains were all read from a single sample in a study of blood T cell repertoires in COVID-19 (dated by TCRdb to 2020 to 2021). Library preparation was by the immunoSEQ multiplex PCR assay. TCRdb's version of the immuneACCESS table is confined to in-frame rearrangements and falls short of the full clone set. An unresolved V gene accounts for under half of the shortfall where checked; the remainder is of unknown origin. Present in this sample are some 100,000 clones, roughly nine tenths of which were seen just once. The top ten clonotypes cover around 5.2% of the sample. The sample consisted of peripheral blood. The receptors stem from an elderly woman with active COVID-19.

V is TRBV12-3 or TRBV12-4 and J is TRBJ2-1, with TRBD1 identical over 7 bases. This CDR3 spans 13 amino acids. Losses at the gene ends were 7 bases for V and 13 bases for J; bases not matched to a gene: 13. CDR3 sequence: CASTRTTGTAQFF. The CDR3 DNA is TGTGCCAGCACTCGTACTACCGGGACAGCACAGTTCTTC.

The rearrangement uses TRBV19 and TRBJ2-3; 7 bases line up with TRBD1. The germline V gene encodes CDR1 LNHDA and CDR2 SQIVND (reference sequence). The CDR3 is 14 residues long. The trim removed 4 bases at V and 2 bases at J, leaving 3 bases unmatched. The CDR3: CASSNQGDTDTQYF. The CDR3 nucleotides read TGTGCCAGTAGTAATCAGGGGGACACAGATACGCAGTATTTT.

This sequence joins TRBV6-2 or TRBV6-3 and TRBJ2-1; TRBD2 matches 9 bases. The CDR3 spans 18 residues. Germline CDR1 is MNHEY and CDR2 is SVGEGT. J lost 8 bases, V lost 5 bases, and 19 bases had no gene match. The DNA of the CDR3 is TGTGCCAGCAGTCTAGGTGCGGGAGGGATCAATCTACATGATGAGCAGTTCTTC. This sequence encodes CASSLGAGGINLHDEQFF.

The J gene is TRBJ2-5, the V gene TRBV6-2 or TRBV6-3; 8 positions agree with TRBD2. The junction had 8 bases not matched to a gene; V was cut back by 0 bases and J by 5 bases. This CDR3 is 16 amino acids long. Germline loops: CDR1 MNHEY, CDR2 SVGEGT. CDR3 bases: TGTGCCAGCAGTTACTCAGGAAGCGGGAGAGTGGAGACCCAGTACTTC. This codes for CASSYSGSGRVETQYF.

This chain joins TRBV4-3 and TRBJ2-7; 7 bases align to TRBD1. Trimming at V came to 2 bases and at J to 1 base, leaving 5 bases not matched to a gene. The CDR3 has 15 residues. Germline V gives CDR1 LGHNA, CDR2 YSLEER. CDR3 DNA: TGCGCCAGCAGCCAAAACCCCAGGGGGTCCTACGAGCAGTACTTC. As protein: CASSQNPRGSYEQYF.

The chain recombines TRBV7-9 with TRBJ1-4; D remains ambiguous. Germline values: CDR1 SEHNR, CDR2 FQNEAQ (reference sequence). V lost 6 bases and J 8 bases, leaving 13 bases between the germline ends. The CDR3 loop spans 13 amino acids. The CDR3 DNA sequence: TGTGCCAGCAGGAGGGATTTAGGAGAAAAACTGTTTTTT. It yields the protein CASRRDLGEKLFF.

CDR3 amino acids: CATSDTRGTGSAGETQYF. The CDR3 bases are TGTGCCACCAGTGACACGAGGGGGACAGGTTCTGCGGGAGAGACCCAGTACTTC. The V gene is TRBV24-1, the J gene TRBJ2-5; TRBD1 agrees at 8 bases. With V trimmed by 4 bases and J by 4 bases, 16 bases remained unmatched. Looked up from germline, CDR1 is KGHDR and CDR2 is SFDVKD. The CDR3 has 18 residues.

The V call is TRBV4-1, the J call TRBJ2-1; maybe TRBD2 (6 bases). The CDR3 totals 12 residues. Germline loops: CDR1 MGHRA, CDR2 YSYEKL. Trimming shortened V by 3 bases and J by 9 bases, and 9 bases separated the two germline ends. The CDR3 DNA sequence: TGCGCCAGCAGCCATTTCGGGGGTGAGCAGTTCTTC. Its translation is CASSHFGGEQFF.

CDR3 in DNA: TGTGCCAGCAGCTTAAAGACAGCGGGAGACGGCGGGGAGCTGTTTTTT. Translating it yields CASSLKTAGDGGELFF. J is TRBJ2-2 and V is TRBV7-3; 8 nucleotides match TRBD2. The germline V gene encodes CDR1 SGHTA and CDR2 FQGTGA. The V gene end was trimmed by 1 base and the J gene end by 7 bases; junction bases not matched to a gene: 8. CDR3 length: 16 amino acids.

V and J are TRBV28 and TRBJ2-3; 11 nucleotides align to TRBD2. Trimming removed 4 bases from V and 3 bases from J; junction bases left unmatched: 3. The CDR3 sequence is 15 residues long. Germline CDR1 is MDHEN and CDR2 is SYDVKM. CDR3 loop: CASSSRTSGTDTQYF. The CDR3 DNA follows: TGTGCCAGCAGTTCAAGGACTAGCGGGACAGATACGCAGTATTTT.

In nucleotides, the CDR3 is TGTGCCATCAGTGAGGACAGGGGCGGCTACGAGCAGTACTTC. Translation: CAISEDRGGYEQYF. The gene calls are TRBV10-3 and TRBJ2-7; 8 nucleotides align to TRBD1. Germline V gene data show CDR1 as ENHRY and CDR2 as SYGVKD. Trimming at V came to 2 bases and at J to 3 bases, leaving 3 bases not matched to a gene. The CDR3 loop spans 14 amino acids.

The V and J genes are TRBV9 and TRBJ2-1; possibly TRBD2 for D (5 bases). This CDR3 is 15 amino acids long. V lost 4 bases, J lost 7 bases, and 18 bases lay in between. Germline CDR1 is SGDLS and CDR2 is YYNGEE. CDR3 bases: TGTGCCAGCAGCCCCCGACACTTACGCGGGAATGAGCAGTTCTTC. Amino acids: CASSPRHLRGNEQFF.

The V and J genes are TRBV11-2 and TRBJ2-1; tentative D call: TRBD1 (6 bases). CDR3 size: 14 residues. Trimming cost V 5 bases and J 12 bases, with 20 bases left between them. Per the germline V gene, CDR1 is SGHAT and CDR2 is FQNNGV. CDR3 bases: TGTGCCAGCAGCCGGGACATGTCCTCAAGCGGGCAGTTCTTC. The encoded protein is CASSRDMSSSGQFF.

The chain is built from TRBV5-4 and TRBJ2-1; tentative D call: TRBD1 (6 bases). The CDR3 consists of 15 residues. Trimming took 4 bases from V and 6 from J, leaving 17 bases between them. Per the germline V gene, CDR1 is SGHNT and CDR2 is YYREEE (reference sequence). The CDR3 coding sequence is TGTGCCAGCAGCCCGCCTCAGGGGCGGTTCAATGAGCAGTTCTTC. Translation gives CASSPPQGRFNEQFF.

The rearrangement joins TRBV7-2 to TRBJ1-2; 7 bases are shared with TRBD1. The germline V gene has CDR1 SGHTA and CDR2 FQGNSA. The CDR3 contains 14 residues. The ends lost 5 bases at V and 1 base at J; junction bases unmatched: 4. The CDR3, as DNA: TGTGCCAGCAGCCTGGGACAGATTAACTATGGCTACACCTTC. It specifies CASSLGQINYGYTF.

On this clone itself: The same CDR3 arises from other DNA sequences in this sample as well. The chain recombines TRBV19 with TRBJ1-4; TRBD1 aligns across 7 bases. V was pared by 8 bases and J by 7 bases, with 13 bases of the junction left unmatched. The CDR3 consists of 15 residues. From germline, CDR1 is LNHDA and CDR2 SQIVND (reference sequence). This chain's CDR3 is CASHRGIIGGEKLFF. CDR3 nucleotides: TGTGCCAGTCACAGGGGAATAATCGGAGGTGAAAAACTGTTTTTT.

V is TRBV28 and J is TRBJ2-1; D remains ambiguous. Trimming removed 4 bases from V and 0 bases from J, with 16 bases in between. Germline values: CDR1 MDHEN, CDR2 SYDVKM. The CDR3 length is 17 residues. CDR3 sequence (DNA): TGTGCCAGCAGTTCCTTTCGTAGTGCGAGCTCCTACAATGAGCAGTTCTTC. This sequence encodes CASSSFRSASSYNEQFF.

This clone was detected only once. This rearrangement joins TRBV15 to TRBJ1-5, with D tentatively TRBD1 (6 bases). CDR1 and CDR2 from the germline V gene are LNHNV and YYDKDF (reference sequence). The V end lost 3 bases, the J end lost 4 bases, and 13 bases lay between the germline ends. This CDR3 comprises 15 residues. The CDR3 sequence is CATSSRQVFNQPQHF. CDR3 in DNA: TGTGCCACCAGCAGCAGACAGGTGTTTAATCAGCCCCAGCATTTT.

This clone occurred once. This chain joins TRBV28 and TRBJ1-3, with 9 bases identical to TRBD1. The CDR3 sequence is 15 residues long. Germline V CDR1 and CDR2: MDHEN, SYDVKM. J gave up 3 bases and V 8 bases, and 8 bases lay outside the gene matches. CDR3 in DNA: TGTGCCAGCCGAACAGGGGGCGCGTATGGAAACACCATATATTTT. It is translated as CASRTGGAYGNTIYF.

The gene calls are TRBV12-3 or TRBV12-4 and TRBJ1-1; D is ambiguous. CDR3 length: 12 residues. V dropped 8 bases and J dropped 3 bases, with 10 bases sitting between them. Written as DNA, the CDR3 is TGTGCCAGCTCCTCTCTTCACACTGAAGCTTTCTTT. It encodes CASSSLHTEAFF.

V usage is TRBV4-1 and J usage is TRBJ2-1, with TRBD2 identical over 12 bases. V shed 2 bases, J shed 8 bases, and the junction held 10 bases outside the gene matches. CDR1 is MGHRA and CDR2 is YSYEKL in the germline V gene. This CDR3 spans 17 amino acids. As DNA, the CDR3 is TGCGCCAGCAGCCAACCGACTAGCGGGAGTTTTGGGCATGAGCAGTTCTTC. This gives the protein CASSQPTSGSFGHEQFF.

The rearrangement joins TRBV7-2 to TRBJ2-3; D is uncertain. The germline V gene has CDR1 SGHTA and CDR2 FQGNSA. V was pared by 1 base and J by 4 bases, with 6 bases between. The CDR3 length is 13 residues. Written as DNA, the CDR3 is TGTGCCAGCAGCTTAGTATCCCCAGATACGCAGTATTTT. Residues: CASSLVSPDTQYF.

The genes are TRBV7-8 and TRBJ2-7, with 8 bases identical to TRBD1. The junction had 22 bases not matched to a gene; V was cut back by 3 bases and J by 0 bases. Germline V gene data show CDR1 as SGHVS and CDR2 as FQNEAQ. The length of the CDR3 is 21 residues. The CDR3 reads CASSLEARGPLGRTLSYEQYF. CDR3 nucleotides: TGTGCCAGCAGCTTGGAAGCCAGGGGGCCCCTAGGGAGGACCCTCTCCTACGAGCAGTACTTC.

The V and J genes are TRBV9 and TRBJ2-7; 11 nucleotides agree with TRBD2. Per germline, CDR1 SGDLS and CDR2 YYNGEE. Trimming at V came to 2 bases and at J to 7 bases, leaving 8 bases not matched to a gene. The CDR3 covers 15 residues. CDR3 region: CASSVLAGGPGEQYF. The CDR3, as DNA: TGTGCCAGCAGCGTCTTAGCGGGAGGGCCGGGTGAGCAGTACTTC.

Only one count was recorded for this clone. The genes are TRBV5-5 and TRBJ1-3; 8 nucleotides match TRBD1. The CDR3 consists of 13 residues. V was pared by 4 bases and J by 16 bases, with 13 bases of the junction left unmatched. Germline V gene data show CDR1 as SGHKS and CDR2 as YYEKEE (reference sequence). The chain's CDR3 is CASSLGQGAFLYF. The CDR3 coding sequence is TGTGCCAGCAGCCTAGGACAGGGAGCTTTCTTGTATTTT.

J is TRBJ2-3 and V is TRBV5-1; 7 positions match TRBD1. Germline assignment: CDR1 SGHRS and CDR2 YFSETQ. This CDR3 has 14 residues. The J segment lost 4 bases and the V segment lost 3 bases, leaving 5 bases of the junction unmatched. DNA of the CDR3: TGCGCCAGCAGCTCACAGGGGAGTCCAGATACGCAGTATTTT. This sequence encodes CASSSQGSPDTQYF.

The chain employs TRBV7-9 and TRBJ2-2; perhaps TRBD2 as D (6 bases). Between the trimmed V and J ends, which lost 1 base and 4 bases, there was a span of 13 bases. The CDR3 length is 16 residues. CDR1 and CDR2 from the germline V gene are SEHNR and FQNEAQ (reference sequence). The CDR3 sequence is CASSLVGLGSTGELFF. The CDR3 DNA is TGTGCCAGCAGCTTAGTGGGGCTCGGGAGCACCGGGGAGCTGTTTTTT.

The CDR3, as DNA: TGCGCCAGCAGCCTTTCCGGGGGTAGCCGAAACACTGAAGCTTTCTTT. The encoded protein is CASSLSGGSRNTEAFF. The rearrangement uses TRBV4-3 and TRBJ1-1; D possibly corresponds to TRBD1 (5 bases). V lost 4 bases, J lost 2 bases, and 17 bases lay in between. The germline gives CDR1 LGHNA, CDR2 YSLEER. This CDR3 has 16 amino acids.

The J gene is TRBJ2-7, the V gene TRBV6-5; D gene ambiguous. V was clipped by 0 bases and J by 2 bases, with 11 bases between them. The CDR3 totals 15 residues. Germline CDR1 MNHEY, CDR2 SVGAGI. CDR3 sequence reads: CASSYSIPGPYEQYF. The CDR3 DNA follows: TGTGCCAGCAGTTACTCGATTCCAGGTCCCTACGAGCAGTACTTC.

This clone was seen a few times. The chain carries TRBV7-9 and TRBJ1-1, with 9 bases fitting TRBD1. The J segment lost 6 bases and the V segment lost 5 bases, leaving 13 bases of the junction unmatched. This CDR3 has 16 residues. Germline lookup yields CDR1 SEHNR and CDR2 FQNEAQ (reference sequence). CDR3 sequence reads: CASSLDPGQGISEAFF. The CDR3 DNA sequence: TGTGCCAGCAGCCTCGATCCGGGACAGGGTATCTCTGAAGCTTTCTTT.

The J gene is TRBJ2-4, the V gene TRBV19; TRBD1 matches at 11 bases. J lost 3 bases, V lost 5 bases, and 12 bases had no gene match. The CDR3 has 18 amino acids. Germline loops: CDR1 LNHDA, CDR2 SQIVND (reference sequence). The CDR3 nucleotides read TGTGCCAGTAGTTCCTTCCCCGGGACAGGGGGTGGCAAAAACATTCAGTACTTC. This translates into CASSSFPGTGGGKNIQYF.

V is TRBV5-5 and J is TRBJ1-5; maybe TRBD1 (6 bases). CDR1 and CDR2 from the germline V gene are SGHKS and YYEKEE (reference sequence). The CDR3 consists of 14 residues. The V and J ends lost 4 bases and 8 bases respectively, with 16 bases between them. DNA for the CDR3: TGTGCCAGCAGCCGTACAGGGTCTGACGAGCCCCAGCATTTT. Its protein is CASSRTGSDEPQHF.